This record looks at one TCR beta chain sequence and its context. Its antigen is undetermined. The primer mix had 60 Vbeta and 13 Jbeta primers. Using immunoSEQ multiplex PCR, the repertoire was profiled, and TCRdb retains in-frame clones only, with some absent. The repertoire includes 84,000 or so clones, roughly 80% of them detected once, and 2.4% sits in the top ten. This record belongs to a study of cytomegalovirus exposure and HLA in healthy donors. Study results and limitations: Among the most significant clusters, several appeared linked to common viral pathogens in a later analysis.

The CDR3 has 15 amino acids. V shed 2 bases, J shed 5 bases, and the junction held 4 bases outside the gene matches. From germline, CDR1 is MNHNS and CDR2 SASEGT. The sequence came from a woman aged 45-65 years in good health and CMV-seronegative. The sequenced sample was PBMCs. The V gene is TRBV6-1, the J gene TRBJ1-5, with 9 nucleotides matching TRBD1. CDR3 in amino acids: CASSERDRVHQPQHF. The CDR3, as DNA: TGTGCCAGCAGTGAACGGGACAGGGTTCATCAGCCCCAGCATTTT.